These 3 T cell receptor beta chains originate from one sample sequenced in a study of T cell responses to AZD1222 COVID-19 vaccine. The protocol was immunoSEQ multiplex PCR, while the TCRdb copy is restricted to in-frame clones and leaves out a portion. Of 70,000 to 75,000 clones in the sample, less than 85% are singletons; the top ten hold 45% to 50%. Sequences were derived from peripheral blood, sampled 28 days after the second AZD1222 dose. The receptors originated from an adult who received the AZD1222 COVID-19 vaccine.

V usage is TRBV9 and J usage is TRBJ2-3, with D uncertain. The CDR3 extends over 15 amino acids. The germline V and J ends were trimmed by 0 bases and 0 bases, with 8 bases remaining between them. Germline V CDR1 and CDR2: SGDLS, YYNGEE. In DNA, the CDR3 is TGTGCCAGCAGCGTAGGCCAGACTAGCACAGATACGCAGTATTTT. Protein product: CASSVGQTSTDTQYF.

The chain carries TRBV4-3 and TRBJ2-3; 7 bases agree with TRBD1. With V trimmed by 2 bases and J by 2 bases, 7 bases remained unmatched. Germline CDR1 and CDR2: LGHNA and YSLEER. This CDR3 comprises 16 residues. This chain's CDR3 is CASSQQQGLSTDTQYF. As DNA, the CDR3 is TGCGCCAGCAGCCAACAACAGGGGTTGTCCACAGATACGCAGTATTTT.

The rearrangement joins TRBV3-1 (or the pseudogene TRBV3-2) to TRBJ2-1, with a weak D call TRBD1 (6 bases). Germline lookup yields CDR1 LGHDT and CDR2 YNNKEL (reference sequence). The germline V and J ends were trimmed by 3 bases and 7 bases, with 22 bases remaining between them. The CDR3 has 17 amino acids. CDR3 nucleotide sequence: TGTGCCAGCAGCCACGCATCCTGGGGGCTTGACAGAAATGAGCAGTTCTTC. Translation: CASSHASWGLDRNEQFF.